This T cell receptor beta chain was observed in a study of cytomegalovirus exposure and HLA in healthy donors. Whole-study results and caveats: Presence/absence comparisons presumed near-even sequencing depth among donors.

The CDR3 contains 12 residues. Per the germline V gene, CDR1 is MDHEN and CDR2 is SYDVKM. Trimming shortened V by 7 bases and J by 2 bases, and 8 bases separated the two germline ends. Primers included in the PCR were 60 Vbeta and 13 Jbeta primers. The assay was immunoSEQ multiplex PCR, and TCRdb's table has in-frame clones only and misses some. The sample yields some 84,000 clones, 55% to 65% seen once. A note on this clone: Its antigen is as yet unknown.

Sequenced sample: PBMCs. This chain joins TRBV28 and TRBJ1-2; possible D gene TRBD1, 5 bases. The origin of this receptor is a woman aged 40-49 years in good health and CMV-seropositive. The CDR3 DNA reads as TGTGCCAGCACCGACAGCAACTATGGCTACACCTTC. Amino acid sequence: CASTDSNYGYTF.